This entry is about one T cell receptor (beta chain). Its antigen is unidentified. The data were taken from a study of shared clonotypes between healthy human individuals. Germline lookup yields CDR1 SGDLS and CDR2 YYNGEE. The CDR3 runs to 15 residues. Trimming cost V 2 bases and J 3 bases, with 11 bases left between them. Assay: immunoSEQ multiplex PCR; the TCRdb copy retains only in-frame clones and omits some. This sample yields roughly 2.6 million clones, of which around 90% are seen a single time; about 0.13% belongs to the top ten. Study results and caveats: Memory subsets generally showed smaller estimated richness than naive subsets did. Blood was the only sampled material, and tissue repertoires likely differ.

The genes are TRBV9 and TRBJ1-4; D perhaps matches TRBD1 (5 bases). The clonotype comes from a man aged 18 to 35 in good health. Sample: naive CD4+ T cells sorted from blood. Documented subset: CD45RA+ positively selected. The CDR3 loop reads CASSVQPGPNEKLFF. The DNA for the CDR3 is TGTGCCAGCAGCGTTCAACCGGGGCCTAATGAAAAACTGTTTTTT.